This paragraph reports one T cell receptor (beta chain). The antigen is not known. TCRdb keeps only in-frame clones here, not all; method: immunoSEQ multiplex PCR. This table has around 95,000 clones, approximately 87% appearing once. The data derive from a study of T cell responses to AZD1222 COVID-19 vaccine. The overall study: Pooling covered second doses at about 4 or about 12 weeks.

Study findings and constraints: Females outnumbered males among donors, who were mostly white British; clonal diversity was possibly underestimated. Sampled repertoires all dated from after the peak T cell response. Vaccine-associated CD4 TCRs ranged over spike, dominating at 160-218 and 743-854.

CDR3 length equals 13 residues. With 1 base removed from V and 3 bases from J, the gap between germline ends came to 4 bases. Germline CDR1 reads MDHEN; CDR2 reads SYDVKM. The specimen comprised peripheral blood, sampled on day 0 of AZD1222 vaccination. The chain couples TRBV28 to TRBJ1-3, with no clear D. The sequence derives from an adult in good health. CDR3: CASSLSGGNTIYF. The CDR3 DNA reads TGTGCCAGCAGTTTATCCGGTGGAAACACCATATATTTT.